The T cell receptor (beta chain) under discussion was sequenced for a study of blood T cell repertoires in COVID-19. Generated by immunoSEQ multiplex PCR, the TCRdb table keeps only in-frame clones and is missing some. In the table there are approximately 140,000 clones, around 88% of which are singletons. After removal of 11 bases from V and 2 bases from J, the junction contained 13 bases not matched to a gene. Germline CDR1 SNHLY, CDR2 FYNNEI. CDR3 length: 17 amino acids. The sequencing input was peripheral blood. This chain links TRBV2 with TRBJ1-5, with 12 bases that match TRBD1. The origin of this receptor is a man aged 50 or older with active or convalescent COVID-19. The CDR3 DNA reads TGTGCCCGCCGGGGGGGACAGGGGGCTTGGGGCAATCAGCCCCAGCATTTT. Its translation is CARRGGQGAWGNQPQHF. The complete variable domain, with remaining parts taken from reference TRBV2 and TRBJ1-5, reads EPEVTQTPSHQVTQMGQEVILRCVPISNHLYFYWYRQILGQKVEFLVSFYNNEISEKSEIFDDQFSVERPDGSNFTLKIRSTKLEDSAMYFCARRGGQGAWGNQPQHFGDGTRLSIL.